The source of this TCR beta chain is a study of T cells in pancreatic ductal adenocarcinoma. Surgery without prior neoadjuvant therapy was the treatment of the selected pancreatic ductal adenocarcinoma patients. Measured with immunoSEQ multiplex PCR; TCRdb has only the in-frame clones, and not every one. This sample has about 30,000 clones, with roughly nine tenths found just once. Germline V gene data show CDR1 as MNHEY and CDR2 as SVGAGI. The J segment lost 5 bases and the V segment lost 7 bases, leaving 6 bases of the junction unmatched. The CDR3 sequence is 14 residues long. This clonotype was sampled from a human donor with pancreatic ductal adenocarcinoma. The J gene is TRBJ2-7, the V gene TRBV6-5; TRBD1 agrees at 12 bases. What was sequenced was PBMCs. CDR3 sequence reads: CASTGGQGADEQYF. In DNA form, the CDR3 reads TGTGCCAGCACCGGGGGACAGGGGGCTGACGAGCAGTACTTC.